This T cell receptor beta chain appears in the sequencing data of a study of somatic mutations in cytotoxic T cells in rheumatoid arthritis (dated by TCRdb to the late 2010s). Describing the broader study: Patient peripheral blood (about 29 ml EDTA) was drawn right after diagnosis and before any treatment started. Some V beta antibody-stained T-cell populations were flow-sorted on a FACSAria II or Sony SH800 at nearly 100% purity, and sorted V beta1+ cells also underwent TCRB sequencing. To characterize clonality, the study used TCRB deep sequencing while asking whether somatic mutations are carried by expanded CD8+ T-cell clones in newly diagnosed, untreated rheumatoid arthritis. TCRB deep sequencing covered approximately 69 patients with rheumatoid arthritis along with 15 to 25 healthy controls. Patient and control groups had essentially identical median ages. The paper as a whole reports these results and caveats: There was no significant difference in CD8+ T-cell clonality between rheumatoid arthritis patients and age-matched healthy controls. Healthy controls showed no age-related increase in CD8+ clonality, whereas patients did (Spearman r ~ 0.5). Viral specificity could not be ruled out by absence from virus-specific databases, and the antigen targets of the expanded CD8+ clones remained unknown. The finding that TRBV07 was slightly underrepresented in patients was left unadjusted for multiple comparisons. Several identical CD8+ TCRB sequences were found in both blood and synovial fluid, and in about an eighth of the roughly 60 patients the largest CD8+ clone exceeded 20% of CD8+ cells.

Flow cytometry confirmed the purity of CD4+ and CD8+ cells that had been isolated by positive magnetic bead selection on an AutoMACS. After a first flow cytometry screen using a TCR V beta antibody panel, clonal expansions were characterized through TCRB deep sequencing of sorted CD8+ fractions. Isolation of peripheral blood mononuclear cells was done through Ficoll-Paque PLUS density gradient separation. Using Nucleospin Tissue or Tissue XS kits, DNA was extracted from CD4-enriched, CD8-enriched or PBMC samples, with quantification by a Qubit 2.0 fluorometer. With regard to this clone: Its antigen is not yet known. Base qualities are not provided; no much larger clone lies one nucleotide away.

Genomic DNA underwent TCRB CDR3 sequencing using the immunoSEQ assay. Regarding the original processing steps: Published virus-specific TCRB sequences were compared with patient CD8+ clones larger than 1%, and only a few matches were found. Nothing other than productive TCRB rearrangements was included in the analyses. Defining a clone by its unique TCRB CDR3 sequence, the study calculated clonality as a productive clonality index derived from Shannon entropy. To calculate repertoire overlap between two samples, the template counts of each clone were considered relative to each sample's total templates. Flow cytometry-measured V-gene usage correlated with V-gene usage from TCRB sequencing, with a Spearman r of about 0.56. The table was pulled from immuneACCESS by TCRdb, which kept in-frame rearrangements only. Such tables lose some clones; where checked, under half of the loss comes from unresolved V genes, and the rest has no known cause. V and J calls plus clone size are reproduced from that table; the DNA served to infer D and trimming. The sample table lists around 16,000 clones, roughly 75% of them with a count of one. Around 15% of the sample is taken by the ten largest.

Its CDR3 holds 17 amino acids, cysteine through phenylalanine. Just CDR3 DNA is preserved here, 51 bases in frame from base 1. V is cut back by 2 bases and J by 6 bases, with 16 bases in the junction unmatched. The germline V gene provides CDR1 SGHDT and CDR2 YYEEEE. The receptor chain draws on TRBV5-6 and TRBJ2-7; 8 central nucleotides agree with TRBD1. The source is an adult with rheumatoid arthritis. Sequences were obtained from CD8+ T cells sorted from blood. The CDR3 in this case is CASSFSWSQGQGGEQYF. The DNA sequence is TGTGCCAGCAGCTTCTCCTGGTCCCAAGGACAGGGCGGCGAGCAGTACTTC.